The rows below give T cell receptor beta chains drawn from one sample of a study of spatial heterogeneity in lung cancer. MiXCR, run by TCRdb on the 5' RACE reads, gives a single entry per CDR3 protein. The table lists 95,000 to 130,000 distinct CDR3 sequences, 9% to 15% of them singletons. Sequencing used PBMCs, obtained at follow-up. The receptor source for this set is a male donor with early-stage non-small cell lung cancer. The CDR3 runs from the conserved cysteine through the conserved F or W. A D gene is named only where the DNA matches it firmly. Some rows mark clone size as missing; the rest say once, few, many or name a class of expanded clone.

J: TRBJ1-1; size: many; V: TRBV5-4; D: TRBD1; CDR3: CASSRIQGAWAEAFF; DNA: TGTGCCAGCAGCAGAATACAGGGGGCCTGGGCTGAAGCTTTCTTT
J: TRBJ1-1; size: -; V: TRBV6-4; D: -; CDR3: CASSPGLYTEAFF; DNA: TGTGCCAGCAGTCCGGGCCTATACACTGAAGCTTTCTTT
J: TRBJ1-6; size: -; V: TRBV5-1; D: -; CDR3: CASSLARAGASPLHF; DNA: TGCGCCAGCAGCTTGGCCCGGGCAGGGGCTTCACCCCTCCACTTT
J: TRBJ1-1; size: few; V: TRBV7-7; D: -; CDR3: CASSLDEGTEAFF; DNA: TGTGCCAGCAGCTTAGATGAGGGCACTGAAGCTTTCTTT
J: TRBJ2-7; size: few; V: TRBV20-1; D: TRBD1; CDR3: CSARARQGARNEQYF; DNA: TGCAGTGCTAGGGCCAGACAGGGGGCTAGGAACGAGCAGTACTTC
J: TRBJ1-3; size: few; V: TRBV11-2; D: -; CDR3: CASSEGGRNTIYF; DNA: TGTGCCAGCAGCGAAGGTGGCAGAAACACCATATATTTT
J: TRBJ2-7; size: -; V: TRBV5-1; D: TRBD1; CDR3: CASRVQGTGPYEQYF; DNA: TGCGCCAGCCGAGTTCAGGGGACAGGCCCCTACGAGCAGTACTTC
J: TRBJ1-2; size: many; V: TRBV18; D: TRBD1; CDR3: CASSPRSGDSNYGYTF; DNA: TGTGCCAGCTCACCAAGGAGTGGGGACAGTAACTATGGCTACACCTTC
J: TRBJ2-1; size: many; V: TRBV5-1; D: -; CDR3: CASSLDAGLGGNEQFF; DNA: TGCGCCAGCAGCTTGGATGCTGGCCTAGGAGGTAATGAGCAGTTCTTC
J: TRBJ2-3; size: many; V: TRBV10-3; D: TRBD2; CDR3: CAISETSGATDTQYF; DNA: TGTGCCATCAGTGAGACTAGCGGGGCAACAGATACGCAGTATTTT
J: TRBJ2-1; size: few; V: TRBV29-1; D: -; CDR3: CSVVKVSYNEQFF; DNA: TGCAGCGTTGTCAAGGTATCCTACAATGAGCAGTTCTTC
J: TRBJ1-4; size: many; V: TRBV9; D: TRBD1; CDR3: CASSLGTAEKLFF; DNA: TGTGCCAGCAGCTTGGGGACAGCTGAAAAACTGTTTTTT
J: TRBJ2-7; size: -; V: TRBV18; D: -; CDR3: CASSPTTYEQYF; DNA: TGTGCCAGCTCACCAACGACATACGAGCAGTACTTC
J: TRBJ1-3; size: -; V: TRBV3-1; D: -; CDR3: CASSHPSGNTIYF; DNA: TGTGCCAGCAGCCACCCCTCTGGAAACACCATATATTTT
J: TRBJ2-2; size: -; V: TRBV28; D: -; CDR3: CASSVAAAGTGELFF; DNA: TGTGCCAGCAGTGTAGCAGCCGCGGGCACCGGGGAGCTGTTTTTT
J: TRBJ1-5; size: few; V: TRBV24-1; D: -; CDR3: CATSDSNRPNQPQHF; DNA: TGTGCCACCAGTGATTCGAACAGACCCAATCAGCCCCAGCATTTT
J: TRBJ2-7; size: few; V: TRBV20-1; D: -; CDR3: CSADKDHYEQYF; DNA: TGCAGTGCCGATAAGGACCACTACGAGCAGTACTTC
J: TRBJ2-3; size: many; V: TRBV5-1; D: TRBD2; CDR3: CASSSQRGPTDTQYF; DNA: TGCGCCAGCAGCTCTCAGCGGGGGCCCACAGATACGCAGTATTTT
J: TRBJ2-5; size: -; V: TRBV5-1; D: -; CDR3: CASSFPGGETQYF; DNA: TGCGCCAGCAGCTTCCCAGGAGGAGAGACCCAGTACTTC
J: TRBJ1-2; size: -; V: TRBV11-3; D: TRBD1; CDR3: CASSLGTVSNYGYTF; DNA: TGTGCCAGCAGCTTGGGGACAGTTAGTAACTATGGCTACACCTTC
J: TRBJ2-1; size: -; V: TRBV9; D: -; CDR3: CASSRQASSYNEQFF; DNA: TGTGCCAGCAGCCGACAGGCGAGCTCCTACAATGAGCAGTTCTTC
J: TRBJ1-2; size: few; V: TRBV20-1; D: TRBD1; CDR3: CSARESGGSYGYTF; DNA: TGCAGTGCTAGAGAGTCAGGGGGAAGCTATGGCTACACCTTC
J: TRBJ1-5; size: -; V: TRBV28; D: -; CDR3: CASSPTLGQPQHF; DNA: TGTGCCAGCAGTCCAACTTTGGGTCAGCCCCAGCATTTT
J: TRBJ2-3; size: few; V: TRBV7-2; D: -; CDR3: CASSRVFTDTQYF; DNA: TGTGCCAGCAGTCGAGTGTTCACAGATACGCAGTATTTT
J: TRBJ2-3; size: -; V: TRBV7-3; D: -; CDR3: CASSFQGSSTDTQYF; DNA: TGTGCCAGCAGCTTCCAGGGATCGAGCACAGATACGCAGTATTTT
J: TRBJ2-5; size: many; V: TRBV5-5; D: TRBD2; CDR3: CASSLPSGGWQETQYF; DNA: TGTGCCAGCAGCTTGCCTAGCGGGGGTTGGCAAGAGACCCAGTACTTC
J: TRBJ1-4; size: few; V: TRBV11-3; D: -; CDR3: CASSQSAGARPNEKLFF; DNA: TGTGCCAGCAGCCAGTCCGCCGGAGCAAGACCAAATGAAAAACTGTTTTTT
J: TRBJ1-1; size: many; V: TRBV6-5; D: TRBD1; CDR3: CASREGQRAFF; DNA: TGTGCCAGCAGAGAGGGACAGAGAGCTTTCTTT
J: TRBJ2-7; size: -; V: TRBV6-4; D: TRBD1; CDR3: CASARTGGHEQYF; DNA: TGTGCCAGCGCTCGGACAGGGGGTCACGAGCAGTACTTC
J: TRBJ2-7; size: -; V: TRBV18; D: -; CDR3: CASSLRLDTPEQYF; DNA: TGTGCCAGCTCACTTCGACTAGACACCCCCGAGCAGTACTTC
J: TRBJ1-1; size: -; V: TRBV10-2; D: -; CDR3: CTSRAEMGSTEAFF; DNA: TGCACCAGCAGGGCAGAAATGGGCAGCACTGAAGCTTTCTTT
J: TRBJ2-7; size: -; V: TRBV7-2; D: TRBD1; CDR3: CASSQTGYAYEQYF; DNA: TGTGCCAGCAGCCAGACAGGGTACGCCTACGAGCAGTACTTC
J: TRBJ1-4; size: -; V: TRBV9; D: -; CDR3: CASSVDSTTNEKLFF; DNA: TGTGCCAGCAGCGTAGACTCCACAACTAATGAAAAACTGTTTTTT
J: TRBJ1-5; size: -; V: TRBV28; D: TRBD1; CDR3: CASSLPGQGAQPQHF; DNA: TGTGCCAGCAGCCTACCAGGACAGGGGGCCCAGCCCCAGCATTTT
J: TRBJ1-3; size: few; V: TRBV12-3/TRBV12-4; D: -; CDR3: CASSLNLGPGNTIYF; DNA: TGTGCCAGCAGTTTAAACCTAGGCCCTGGAAACACCATATATTTT
J: TRBJ1-5; size: -; V: TRBV7-9; D: -; CDR3: CASSKDQYQPQHF; DNA: TGTGCCAGCAGCAAAGATCAGTATCAGCCCCAGCATTTT
J: TRBJ2-6; size: -; V: TRBV6-2/TRBV6-3; D: -; CDR3: CASSYSSTGTNVLTF; DNA: TGTGCCAGCAGTTACTCGAGCACAGGGACCAACGTCCTGACTTTC
J: TRBJ1-5; size: -; V: TRBV4-1; D: -; CDR3: CASSQAWYSNQPQHF; DNA: TGCGCCAGCAGCCAAGCCTGGTATAGCAATCAGCCCCAGCATTTT
J: TRBJ2-5; size: -; V: TRBV19; D: TRBD2; CDR3: CATSASGQETQYF; DNA: TGTGCCACGTCGGCTAGCGGGCAAGAGACCCAGTACTTC
J: TRBJ2-1; size: -; V: TRBV20-1; D: -; CDR3: CSARSEEQFF; DNA: TGCAGTGCTAGAAGTGAGGAGCAGTTCTTC
J: TRBJ1-1; size: -; V: TRBV7-9; D: -; CDR3: CASSLAGSAGGRTEAFF; DNA: TGTGCCAGCAGCTTAGCCGGATCTGCGGGGGGGAGGACTGAAGCTTTCTTT
J: TRBJ2-7; size: few; V: TRBV23-1; D: -; CDR3: CASSQSRSEARFSYEQYF; DNA: TGCGCCAGCAGTCAATCGAGGTCCGAGGCGCGCTTTTCCTACGAGCAGTACTTC
J: TRBJ1-6; size: many; V: TRBV3-1; D: -; CDR3: CASSQAVNRANSPLHF; DNA: TGTGCCAGCAGCCAGGCAGTAAACAGGGCTAACTCACCCCTCCACTTT
J: TRBJ2-5; size: few; V: TRBV24-1; D: -; CDR3: CATGQPGGETQYF; DNA: TGTGCCACCGGGCAGCCCGGGGGAGAGACCCAGTACTTC
J: TRBJ2-5; size: -; V: TRBV20-1; D: TRBD1; CDR3: CSARARTGSDETQYF; DNA: TGCAGTGCTAGAGCCCGGACAGGGAGTGATGAGACCCAGTACTTC